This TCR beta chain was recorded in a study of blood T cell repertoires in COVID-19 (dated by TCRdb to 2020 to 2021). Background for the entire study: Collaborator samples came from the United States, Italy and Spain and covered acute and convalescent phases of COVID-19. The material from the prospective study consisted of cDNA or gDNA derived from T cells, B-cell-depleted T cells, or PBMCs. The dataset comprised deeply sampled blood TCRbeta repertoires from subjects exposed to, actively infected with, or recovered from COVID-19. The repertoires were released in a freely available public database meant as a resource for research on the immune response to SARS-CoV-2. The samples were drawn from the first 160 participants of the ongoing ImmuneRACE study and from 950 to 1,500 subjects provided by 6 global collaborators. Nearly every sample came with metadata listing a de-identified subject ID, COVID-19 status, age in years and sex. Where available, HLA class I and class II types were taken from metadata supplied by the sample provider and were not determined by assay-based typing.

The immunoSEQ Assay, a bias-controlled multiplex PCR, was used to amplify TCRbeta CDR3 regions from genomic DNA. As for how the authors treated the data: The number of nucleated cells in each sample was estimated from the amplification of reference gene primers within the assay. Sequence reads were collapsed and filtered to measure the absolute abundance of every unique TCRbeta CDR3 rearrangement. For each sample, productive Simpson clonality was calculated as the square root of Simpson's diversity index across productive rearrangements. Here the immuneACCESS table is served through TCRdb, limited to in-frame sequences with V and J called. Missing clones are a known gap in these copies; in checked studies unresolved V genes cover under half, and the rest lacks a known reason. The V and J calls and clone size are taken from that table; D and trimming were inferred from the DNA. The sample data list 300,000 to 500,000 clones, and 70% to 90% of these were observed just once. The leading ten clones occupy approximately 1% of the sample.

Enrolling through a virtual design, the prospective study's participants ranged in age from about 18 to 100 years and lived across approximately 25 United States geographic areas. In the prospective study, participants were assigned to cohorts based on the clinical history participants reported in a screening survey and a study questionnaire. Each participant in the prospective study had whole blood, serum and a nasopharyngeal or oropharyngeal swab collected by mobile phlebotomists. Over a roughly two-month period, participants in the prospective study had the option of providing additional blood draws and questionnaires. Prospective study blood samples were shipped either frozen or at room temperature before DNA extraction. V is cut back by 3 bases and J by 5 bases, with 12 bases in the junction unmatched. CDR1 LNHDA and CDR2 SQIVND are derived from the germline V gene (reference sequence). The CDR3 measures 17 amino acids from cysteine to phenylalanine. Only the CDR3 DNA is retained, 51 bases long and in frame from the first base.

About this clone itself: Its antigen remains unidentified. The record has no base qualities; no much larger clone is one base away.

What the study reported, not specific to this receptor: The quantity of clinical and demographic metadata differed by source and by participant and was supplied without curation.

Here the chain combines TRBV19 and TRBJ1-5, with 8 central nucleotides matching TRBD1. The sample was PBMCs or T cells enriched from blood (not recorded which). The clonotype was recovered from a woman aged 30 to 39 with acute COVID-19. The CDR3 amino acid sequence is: CASSIHGLTGDHQPQHF. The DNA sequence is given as TGTGCCAGTAGTATTCATGGCCTGACAGGGGATCATCAGCCCCAGCATTTT.